This T cell receptor beta chain was sequenced during a study of beta chain features in type 1 diabetes (dated by TCRdb to between 2018 and 2020). For the wider study: No differences in mean age, gender distribution, total cell number or subset yield were found between patients and healthy donors. A total of over 95,000,000 sorted cells were examined across all samples, and RNA yield correlated strongly with the number of cells per subset. In the study, TCRB repertoires of sorted circulating CD4+ T cell subsets from recently diagnosed type 1 diabetes patients were compared with those of matched healthy donors. Regulatory and stem cell-like memory subsets were obtained from only 8 patients and roughly 8 healthy donors, while naive and central memory subsets were obtained from all 28 donors.

Each donor gave one peripheral blood draw, approximately 110 mL on average, collected into heparinised tubes. Using a panel that included CD45RO, CCR7, CD25, CD127, CD95 and CD27, naive, central memory, regulatory and stem cell-like memory CD4+ T cells were sorted on a BD FACSAria II. A purity above 98% was achieved for all sorted populations. PBMCs were separated immediately by Lymphoprep density gradient centrifugation and were stained directly, without being cultured. So that batch effects would be minimized, each experiment stained and sorted samples in pairs, pairing one healthy donor with one patient. V is trimmed back by 6 bases and J by 3 bases, and the junction contains 10 bases that no gene match accounts for. CDR3 length: 16 amino acids, cysteine to phenylalanine. Solely the CDR3 DNA is kept, with 48 bases framed from the first base. CDR1 and CDR2 (KGHSH, LQKENI) derive from the germline V gene.

All of the isolated RNA was reverse transcribed with the High Capacity cDNA Reverse Transcription Kit, so expressed TCRB transcripts were sequenced. Deep immunoSEQ sequencing was applied to naive, central memory and regulatory T cell samples, giving an average of around 4 million total reads per sample. Sorted cells were lysed in RLT buffer and RNA was extracted with DNase-treated RNeasy Micro or Mini kits, depending on cell number. To prevent cross-contamination, each cell subset was processed individually, whereas patient and healthy donor samples were processed jointly. TCRB sequences were amplified from cDNA with the immunoSEQ multiplex PCR, producing 87-bp fragments spanning the CDR3 region. Sequencing of the amplicons was performed on the Illumina HiSeq platform. In the original analysis: PCR bias was computationally corrected using synthetic template baselines, reads within Hamming distance 2 were collapsed, and singletons that could not be merged were discarded. Reads were aligned against IMGT so that V, D and J genes, CDR3 length and insertions or deletions at six rearrangement sites could be assigned. Within each subset, clonotype counts were normalized to sorted cell number, and only after that were true diversity and Gini coefficients computed with the tcR R package. Repertoire sharing was quantified using the overlap coefficient calculated on TCRB nucleotide sequences. The clones in this table, taken by TCRdb from immuneACCESS, are in-frame only. Not every clone is retained; where verified, under half of the shortfall comes from an unresolved V gene, and the cause of the rest is unknown. The DNA was the basis for D and trimming; V, J and clone size are from that table. In this sample the table shows about 160,000 clones, just over 9% of which occur a single time. Clones ranked in the top ten supply over 2% of the sample.

Details on this clone: It has no known antigen specificity. No base qualities exist here, and no much larger clone lies one base off it.

Study-wide findings and limitations: At VDJ recombination sites, patients with type 1 diabetes made fewer insertions and deleted more nucleotides, a pattern implying thymic rearrangement abnormalities. A moderate but significant shortening of TCRB CDR3 length was observed in type 1 diabetes patients in all four CD4+ subsets. Because cDNA was sequenced instead of genomic DNA, highly expressing activated cells could be over-represented, though the groups showed no difference in activation or CD3 levels. Naive, central memory and regulatory TCRB repertoires appeared to be more alike among patients than among healthy donors. Shorter templates might be favored by PCR, yet because patient and control samples were amplified and corrected together, any such skew would affect both groups equally. Because the HLA sub-analyses included only small numbers of individuals, any influence of HLA type on TCRB rearrangement was left unresolved.

The chain is assembled from TRBV18 and TRBJ2-7; TRBD2 aligns with 11 central bases. Material: central memory CD4+ T cells from blood. The clonotype was recovered from a woman under 30 in good health. The base sequence is TGTGCCAGCTCCCCATCCTCTAGCGGGGGGATCTACGAGCAGTACTTC. Its translation is CASSPSSSGGIYEQYF.